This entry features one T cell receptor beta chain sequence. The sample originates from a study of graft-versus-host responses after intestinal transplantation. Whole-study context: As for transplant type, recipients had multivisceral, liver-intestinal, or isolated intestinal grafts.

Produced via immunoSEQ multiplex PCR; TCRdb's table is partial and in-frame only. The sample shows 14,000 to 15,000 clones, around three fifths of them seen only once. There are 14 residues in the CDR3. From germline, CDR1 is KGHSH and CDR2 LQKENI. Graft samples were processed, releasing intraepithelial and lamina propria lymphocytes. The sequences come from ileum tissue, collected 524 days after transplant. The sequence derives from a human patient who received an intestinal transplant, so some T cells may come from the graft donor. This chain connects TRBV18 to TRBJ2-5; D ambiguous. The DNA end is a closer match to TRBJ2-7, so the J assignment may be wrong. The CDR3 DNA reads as TGTGCCAGCTCAAGCTCAGGCATACCCTACGAGCAGTACTTC. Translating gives CASSSSGIPYEQYF.